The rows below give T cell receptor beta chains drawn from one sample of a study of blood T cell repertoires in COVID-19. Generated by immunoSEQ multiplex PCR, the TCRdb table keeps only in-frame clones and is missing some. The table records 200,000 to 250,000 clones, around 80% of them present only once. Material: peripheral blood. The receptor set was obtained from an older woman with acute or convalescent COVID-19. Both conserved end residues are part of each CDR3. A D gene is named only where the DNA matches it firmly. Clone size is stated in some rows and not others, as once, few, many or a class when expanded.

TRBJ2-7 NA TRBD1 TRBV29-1 CSVAGQGPREQYF TGCAGCGTTGCGGGACAGGGGCCTCGGGAGCAGTACTTC
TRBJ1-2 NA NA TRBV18 CASSDSYGYTF TGTGCCAGCTCCGACTCGTATGGCTACACCTTC
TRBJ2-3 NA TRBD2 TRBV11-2 CASSLGGLAVSSTDTQYF TGTGCCAGCAGCTTAGGTGGACTAGCGGTTTCTAGCACAGATACGCAGTATTTT
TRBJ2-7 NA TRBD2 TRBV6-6 CASSAPGLGSYEQYF TGTGCCAGCAGTGCCCCGGGACTAGGGTCCTACGAGCAGTACTTC
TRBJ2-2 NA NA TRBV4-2 CASSQDQGTGELFF TGTGCCAGCAGCCAAGATCAGGGAACCGGGGAGCTGTTTTTT
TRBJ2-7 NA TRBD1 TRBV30 CAWNDRAYEQYF TGTGCCTGGAATGACAGGGCCTACGAGCAGTACTTC
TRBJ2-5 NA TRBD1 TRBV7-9 CASSPTGVQETQYF TGTGCCAGCAGCCCCACAGGGGTACAAGAGACCCAGTACTTC
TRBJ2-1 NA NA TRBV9 CASSVGGGLGNEQFF TGTGCCAGCAGCGTGGGTGGGGGCCTTGGGAATGAGCAGTTCTTC
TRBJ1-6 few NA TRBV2 CASSTGRGYSPLHF TGTGCCAGCAGCACCGGGAGGGGTTATTCACCCCTCCACTTT
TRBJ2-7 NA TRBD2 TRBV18 CASSPQGGGTYEQYF TGTGCCAGCTCACCTCAAGGCGGGGGTACCTACGAGCAGTACTTC
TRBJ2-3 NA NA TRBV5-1 CASSFYPRTDTQYF TGCGCCAGCAGCTTCTATCCTCGAACAGATACGCAGTATTTT
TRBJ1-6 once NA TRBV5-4 CASSSSGTPNSPLHF TGTGCCAGCAGCTCCTCCGGGACACCTAATTCACCCCTCCACTTT
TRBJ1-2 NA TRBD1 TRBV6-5 CASSRTGRNGYTF TGTGCCAGCAGTAGGACAGGGAGGAATGGCTACACCTTC
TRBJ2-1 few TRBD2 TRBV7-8 CASGPGLPPTNEQFF TGTGCCAGCGGGCCGGGACTACCGCCTACCAATGAGCAGTTCTTC
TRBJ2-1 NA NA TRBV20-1 CSASWQGLGNEQFF TGCAGTGCTAGTTGGCAGGGGCTTGGGAATGAGCAGTTCTTC
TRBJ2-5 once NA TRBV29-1 CSVEEGKLQETQYF TGCAGCGTTGAAGAGGGCAAGCTACAAGAGACCCAGTACTTC